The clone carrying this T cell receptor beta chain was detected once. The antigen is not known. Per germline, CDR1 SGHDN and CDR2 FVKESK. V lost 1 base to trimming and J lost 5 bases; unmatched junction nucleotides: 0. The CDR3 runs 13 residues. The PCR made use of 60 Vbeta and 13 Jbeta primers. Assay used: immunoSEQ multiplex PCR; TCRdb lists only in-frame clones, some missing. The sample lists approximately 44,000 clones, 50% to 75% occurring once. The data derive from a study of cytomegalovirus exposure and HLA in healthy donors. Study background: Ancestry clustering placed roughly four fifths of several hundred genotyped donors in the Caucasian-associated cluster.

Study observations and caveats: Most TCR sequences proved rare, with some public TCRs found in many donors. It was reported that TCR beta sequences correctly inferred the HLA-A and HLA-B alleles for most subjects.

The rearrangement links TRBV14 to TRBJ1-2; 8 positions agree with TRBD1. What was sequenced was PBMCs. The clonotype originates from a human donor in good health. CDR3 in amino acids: CASSQGQGYGYTF. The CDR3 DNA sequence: TGTGCCAGCAGCCAAGGACAGGGGTATGGCTACACCTTC.